Sequencing of this T cell receptor (beta chain) was carried out in a study of cytomegalovirus exposure and HLA in healthy donors. The study, taken as a whole, reports: While the bulk of TCR sequences proved rare, some public TCRs turned up in many donors. Approximately 160 TCR beta chains were listed as cytomegalovirus-associated. Cytomegalovirus status was reportedly diagnosed by the classifier with high specificity and sensitivity.

The donors were members of the validation cohort, which comprised roughly 120 subjects and was separate from the first cohort of roughly 700 subjects. The data were produced by immunoSEQ multiplex PCR, yet TCRdb's version contains in-frame clones alone and is incomplete. The sample includes a few hundred thousand clones, 90% of them seen just once. Concerning this clone: Its antigen is not known.

Trimming pared 3 bases from V and 0 bases from J, leaving 11 bases between. The CDR3 is made up of 15 amino acids. The germline gives CDR1 SGHVS, CDR2 FNYEAQ. The V and J genes are TRBV7-6 and TRBJ1-1; tentative D call: TRBD1 (5 bases). The sequenced sample was PBMCs. The sequence was collected from a woman aged 18 to 35 in good health and CMV-seronegative. This chain's CDR3 is CASSFTTDVNTEAFF. The CDR3 DNA follows: TGTGCCAGCAGCTTTACGACAGATGTGAACACTGAAGCTTTCTTT.